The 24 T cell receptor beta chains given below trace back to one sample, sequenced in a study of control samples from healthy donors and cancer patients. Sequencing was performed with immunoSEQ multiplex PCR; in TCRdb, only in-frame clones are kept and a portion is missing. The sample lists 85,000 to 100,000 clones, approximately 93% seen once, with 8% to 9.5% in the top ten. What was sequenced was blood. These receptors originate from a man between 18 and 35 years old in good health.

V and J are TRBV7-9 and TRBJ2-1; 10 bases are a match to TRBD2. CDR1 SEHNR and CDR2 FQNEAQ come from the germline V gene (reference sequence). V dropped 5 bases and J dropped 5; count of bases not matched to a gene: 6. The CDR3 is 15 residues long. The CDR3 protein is CASSVRLAGNNEQFF. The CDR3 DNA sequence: TGTGCCAGCAGCGTAAGACTAGCGGGTAACAATGAGCAGTTCTTC.

CDR3 residues: CASSPAGGSAYEQYF. CDR3 coding DNA: TGTGCCAGCAGCCCTGCCGGAGGCAGCGCCTACGAGCAGTACTTC. The chain carries TRBV5-5 and TRBJ2-7; tentative D call: TRBD2 (5 bases). The CDR3 is 15 amino acids. Per germline, CDR1 SGHKS and CDR2 YYEKEE (reference sequence). Trimming cost V 4 bases and J 2 bases, with 16 bases left between them.

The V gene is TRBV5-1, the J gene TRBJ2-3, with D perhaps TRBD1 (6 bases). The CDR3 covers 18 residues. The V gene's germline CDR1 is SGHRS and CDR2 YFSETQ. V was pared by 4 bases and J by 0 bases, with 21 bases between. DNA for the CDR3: TGCGCCAGCAGCCCCAGGGGATCGGGTCGGTATAGCACAGATACGCAGTATTTT. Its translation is CASSPRGSGRYSTDTQYF.

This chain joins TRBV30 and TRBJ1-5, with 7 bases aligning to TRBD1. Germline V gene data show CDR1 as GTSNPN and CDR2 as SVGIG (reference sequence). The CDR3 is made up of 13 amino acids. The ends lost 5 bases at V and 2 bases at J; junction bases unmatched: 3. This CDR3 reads CAWGTGGNQPQHF. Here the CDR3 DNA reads TGTGCCTGGGGTACAGGGGGCAATCAGCCCCAGCATTTT.

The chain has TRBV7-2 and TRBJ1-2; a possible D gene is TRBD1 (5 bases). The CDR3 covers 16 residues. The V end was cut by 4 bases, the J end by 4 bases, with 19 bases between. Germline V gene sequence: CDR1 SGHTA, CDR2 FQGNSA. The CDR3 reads CASSYPGGTDIYGYTF. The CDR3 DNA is TGTGCCAGCAGCTACCCTGGGGGGACCGATATCTATGGCTACACCTTC.

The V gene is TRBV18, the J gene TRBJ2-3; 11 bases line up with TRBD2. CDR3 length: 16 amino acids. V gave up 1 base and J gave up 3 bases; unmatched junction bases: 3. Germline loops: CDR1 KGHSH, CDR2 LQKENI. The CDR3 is CASSPQASGRTDTQYF. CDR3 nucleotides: TGTGCCAGCTCACCACAGGCTAGCGGGAGGACAGATACGCAGTATTTT.

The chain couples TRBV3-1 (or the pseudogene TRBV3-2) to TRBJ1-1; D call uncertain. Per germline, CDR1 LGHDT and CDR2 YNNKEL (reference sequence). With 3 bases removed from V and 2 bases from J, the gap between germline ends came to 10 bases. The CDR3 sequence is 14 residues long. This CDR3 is CASSQKTVNTEAFF. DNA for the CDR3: TGTGCCAGCAGCCAGAAAACCGTAAACACTGAAGCTTTCTTT.

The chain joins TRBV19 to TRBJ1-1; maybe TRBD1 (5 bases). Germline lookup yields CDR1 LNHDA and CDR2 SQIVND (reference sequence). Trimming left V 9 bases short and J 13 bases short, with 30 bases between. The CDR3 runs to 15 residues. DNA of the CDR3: TGTGCCAGCAAGCCGCAAGTCGGGGACCAGGGCGTAGTTTTCTTT. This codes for CASKPQVGDQGVVFF. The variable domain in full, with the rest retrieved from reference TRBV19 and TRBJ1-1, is DGGITQSPKYLFRKEGQNVTLSCEQNLNHDAMYWYRQDPGQGLRLIYYSQIVNDFQKGDIAEGYSVSREKKESFPLTVTSAQKNPTAFYLCASKPQVGDQGVVFFGQGTRLTVV.

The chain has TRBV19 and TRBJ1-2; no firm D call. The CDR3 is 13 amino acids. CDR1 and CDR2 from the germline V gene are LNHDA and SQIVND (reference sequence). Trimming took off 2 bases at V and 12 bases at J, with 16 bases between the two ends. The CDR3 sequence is CASSITDHHGDTF. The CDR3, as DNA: TGTGCCAGTAGTATAACCGACCACCACGGGGACACCTTC.

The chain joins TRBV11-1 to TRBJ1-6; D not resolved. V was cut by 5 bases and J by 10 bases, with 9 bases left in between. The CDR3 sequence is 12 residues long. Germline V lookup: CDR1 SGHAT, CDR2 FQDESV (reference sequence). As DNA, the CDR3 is TGTGCCAGCAGCCCCGGTGGCTCACCCCTCCACTTT. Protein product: CASSPGGSPLHF.

This CDR3 is CASSLGVGGKTEAFF. The CDR3 region has the DNA TGTGCCAGCAGTCTCGGGGTAGGGGGCAAAACTGAAGCTTTCTTT. The chain links TRBV28 to TRBJ1-1; 7 bases are shared with TRBD1. Germline CDR1 is MDHEN and CDR2 is SYDVKM. The CDR3 runs to 15 residues. J was trimmed by 5 bases and V by 5 bases; bases with no gene match: 11.

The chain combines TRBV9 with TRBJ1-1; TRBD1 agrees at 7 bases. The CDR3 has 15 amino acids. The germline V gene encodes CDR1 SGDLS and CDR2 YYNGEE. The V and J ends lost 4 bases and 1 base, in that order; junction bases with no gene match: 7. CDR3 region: CASSFKQGQNTEAFF. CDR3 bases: TGTGCCAGCAGCTTCAAACAGGGGCAGAACACTGAAGCTTTCTTT.

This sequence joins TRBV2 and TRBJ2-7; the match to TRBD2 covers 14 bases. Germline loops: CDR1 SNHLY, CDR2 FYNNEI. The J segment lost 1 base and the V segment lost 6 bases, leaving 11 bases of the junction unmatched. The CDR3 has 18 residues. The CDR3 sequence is CASSDGLAGGDRSYEQYF. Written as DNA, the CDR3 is TGTGCCAGCAGCGACGGACTAGCGGGAGGCGATCGGTCCTACGAGCAGTACTTC.

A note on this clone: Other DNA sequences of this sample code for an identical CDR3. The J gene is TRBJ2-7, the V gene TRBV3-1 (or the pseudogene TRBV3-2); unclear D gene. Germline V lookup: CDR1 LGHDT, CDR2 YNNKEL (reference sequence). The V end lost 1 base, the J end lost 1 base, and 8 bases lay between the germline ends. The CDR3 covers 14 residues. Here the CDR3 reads CASSQGTDSYEQYF. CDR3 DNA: TGTGCCAGCAGCCAAGGGACGGATTCCTACGAGCAGTACTTC.

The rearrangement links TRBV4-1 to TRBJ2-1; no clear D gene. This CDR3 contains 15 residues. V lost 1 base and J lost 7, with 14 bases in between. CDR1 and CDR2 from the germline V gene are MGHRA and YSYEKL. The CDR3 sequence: CASSQGITERNEQFF. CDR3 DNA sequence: TGCGCCAGCAGCCAAGGAATAACCGAGAGGAATGAGCAGTTCTTC.

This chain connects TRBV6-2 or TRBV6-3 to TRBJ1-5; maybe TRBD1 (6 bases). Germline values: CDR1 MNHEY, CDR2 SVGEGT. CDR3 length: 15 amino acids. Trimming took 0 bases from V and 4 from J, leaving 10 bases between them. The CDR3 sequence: CASSYSSRGNQPQHF. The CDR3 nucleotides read TGTGCCAGCAGTTACTCTTCCAGGGGTAATCAGCCCCAGCATTTT.

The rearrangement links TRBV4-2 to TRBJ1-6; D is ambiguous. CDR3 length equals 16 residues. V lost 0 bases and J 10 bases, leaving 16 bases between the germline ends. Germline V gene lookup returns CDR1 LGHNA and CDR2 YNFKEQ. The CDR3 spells CASSQDPKGRSSPLHF. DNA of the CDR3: TGTGCCAGCAGCCAAGATCCGAAAGGGAGGTCCTCACCCCTCCACTTT.

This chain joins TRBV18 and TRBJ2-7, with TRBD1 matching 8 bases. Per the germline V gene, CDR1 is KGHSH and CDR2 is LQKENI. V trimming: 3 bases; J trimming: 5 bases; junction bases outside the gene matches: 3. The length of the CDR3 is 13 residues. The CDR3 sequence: CASSPGQDDEQYF. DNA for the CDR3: TGTGCCAGCTCACCGGGACAGGACGACGAGCAGTACTTC.

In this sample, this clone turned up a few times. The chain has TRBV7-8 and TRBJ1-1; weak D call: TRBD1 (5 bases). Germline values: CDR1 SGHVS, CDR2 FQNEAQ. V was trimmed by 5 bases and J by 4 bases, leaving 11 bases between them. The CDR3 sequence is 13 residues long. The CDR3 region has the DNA TGTGCCAGCAGCCGCGGGGGAGGCACTGAAGCTTTCTTT. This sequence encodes CASSRGGGTEAFF.

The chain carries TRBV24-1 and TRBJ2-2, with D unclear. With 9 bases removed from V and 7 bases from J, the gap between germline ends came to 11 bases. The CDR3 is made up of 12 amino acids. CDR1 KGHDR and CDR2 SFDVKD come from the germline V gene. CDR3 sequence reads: CATSGRFGELFF. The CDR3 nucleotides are TGTGCCACCTCTGGGCGGTTCGGGGAGCTGTTTTTT.

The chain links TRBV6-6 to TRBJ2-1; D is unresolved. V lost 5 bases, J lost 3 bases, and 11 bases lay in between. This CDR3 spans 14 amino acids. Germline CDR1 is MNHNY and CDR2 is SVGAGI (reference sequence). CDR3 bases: TGTGCCAGCAGTCCTAAAGGCCTCTACAATGAGCAGTTCTTC. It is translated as CASSPKGLYNEQFF.

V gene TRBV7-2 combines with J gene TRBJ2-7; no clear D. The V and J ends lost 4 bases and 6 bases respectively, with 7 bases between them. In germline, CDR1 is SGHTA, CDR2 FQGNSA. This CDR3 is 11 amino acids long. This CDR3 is CASSSGIEQYF. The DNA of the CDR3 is TGTGCCAGCAGCTCTGGAATCGAGCAGTACTTC. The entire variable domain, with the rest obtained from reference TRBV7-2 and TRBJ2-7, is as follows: GAGVSQSPSNKVTEKGKDVELRCDPISGHTALYWYRQSLGQGLEFLIYFQGNSAPDKSGLPSDRFSAERTGGSVSTLTIQRTQQEDSAVYLCASSSGIEQYFGPGTRLTVT.

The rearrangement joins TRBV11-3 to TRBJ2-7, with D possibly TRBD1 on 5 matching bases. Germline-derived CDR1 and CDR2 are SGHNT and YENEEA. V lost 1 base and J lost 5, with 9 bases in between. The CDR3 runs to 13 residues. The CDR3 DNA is TGTGCCAGCAGCTTAGCTTCCAGGGACGAGCAGTACTTC. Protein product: CASSLASRDEQYF. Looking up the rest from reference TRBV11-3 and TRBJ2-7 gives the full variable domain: EAGVVQSPRYKIIEKKQPVAFWCNPISGHNTLYWYLQNLGQGPELLIRYENEEAVDDSQLPKDRFSAERLKGVDSTLKIQPAELGDSAVYLCASSLASRDEQYFGPGTRLTVT.

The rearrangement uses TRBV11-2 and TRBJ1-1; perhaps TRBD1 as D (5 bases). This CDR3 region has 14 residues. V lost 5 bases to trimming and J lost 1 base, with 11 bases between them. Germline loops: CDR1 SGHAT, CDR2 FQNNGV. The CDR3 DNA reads TGTGCCAGCAGCGTACAGGCTCCGAACACTGAAGCTTTCTTT. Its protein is CASSVQAPNTEAFF. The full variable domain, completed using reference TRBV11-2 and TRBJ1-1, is EAGVAQSPRYKIIEKRQSVAFWCNPISGHATLYWYQQILGQGPKLLIQFQNNGVVDDSQLPKDRFSAERLKGVDSTLKIQPAKLEDSAVYLCASSVQAPNTEAFFGQGTRLTVV.